This T cell receptor beta chain was recorded in a study of T-cell reconstitution after alpha-beta-depleted transplantation in children. Construction of the TCRbeta library involved unique molecular identifiers. Each CDR3 protein is one row after TCRdb ran MiXCR on the PCR reads. The sample consists of hundreds of thousands of distinct CDR3 sequences, around 16% of them appearing once. The CDR3 consists of 13 residues. V was pared by 7 bases and J by 6 bases, with 14 bases between. CDR1 is SGHRS, CDR2 YFSETQ, per germline. The TCR sequence derives from a human donor who donated a stem cell graft to a child with acute myeloid leukemia. Here the sequenced sample was PBMCs from the stem cell graft donor, taken from the stem cell graft. J is TRBJ2-1 and V is TRBV5-1; D is possibly TRBD1 (6 bases). The CDR3 loop reads CASGAGVGNEQFF. In DNA form, the CDR3 reads TGCGCCAGCGGGGCAGGGGTCGGCAATGAGCAGTTCTTC.